This T cell receptor (beta chain) was sequenced for a study of blood T cells in healthy people across ages. Study-level results: Any changes in expanded clonotypes were possibly confounded, as donor CMV status remained unknown. Since the PBMCs were unsorted, naive and antigen-experienced cells could not be conclusively compared. A roughly linear age-dependent decrease characterized TCR beta diversity per million T cells.

They isolated at least 6.5 million PBMCs from each sample. PCR was performed a second time for roughly 7 to 11 cycles using a sample-barcoded 5' primer and a J-beta primer mix. TCRdb re-derived calls from the 5' RACE reads in MiXCR, one entry per CDR3 protein. This repertoire shows hundreds of thousands of distinct CDR3 sequences, approximately 67% found once; its top ten account for about 27%. The CDR3 spans 14 residues. V trimming: 6 bases; J trimming: 9 bases; junction bases outside the gene matches: 8. Germline V gene data show CDR1 as MDHEN and CDR2 as SYDVKM. As concerns this clonotype: Its antigen remains unidentified.

The rearrangement links TRBV28 to TRBJ2-1, with 10 bases matching TRBD2. The clonotype was recovered from a man younger than 45 in good health. Input material: blood. As DNA, the CDR3 is TGTGCCAGCAGACCAGCGGGGGGGCGGGTTGAGCAGTTCTTC. This encodes CASRPAGGRVEQFF.